Listed below are T cell receptor beta chains from one sample, sequenced in a study of cytomegalovirus exposure and HLA in healthy donors. Sequencing was performed with immunoSEQ multiplex PCR; in TCRdb, only in-frame clones are kept and a portion is missing. The table records over 200,000 clones, 85% of them present only once. The sequenced sample consisted of PBMCs. The receptors were gathered from a human donor in good health. Each CDR3 is given with its conserved first and last residue. A D gene is named only where the DNA matches it firmly. The size of a clone is reported for some rows only, either as once, few or many, or as a class for expanded clones.

abundance: .
d_gene: .
j_gene: TRBJ1-4
v_gene: TRBV7-9
CDR3aa: CASSPGATNEKLFF
CDR3nt: TGTGCCAGCAGTCCAGGGGCAACTAATGAAAAACTGTTTTTT

abundance: .
d_gene: .
j_gene: TRBJ2-2
v_gene: TRBV7-9
CDR3aa: CASSLVGPGELFF
CDR3nt: TGTGCCAGCAGCTTAGTTGGGCCCGGGGAGCTGTTTTTT

abundance: .
d_gene: TRBD2
j_gene: TRBJ2-5
v_gene: TRBV5-1
CDR3aa: CASSTRLAGEAETQYF
CDR3nt: TGCGCCAGCAGCACGCGACTAGCGGGAGAGGCTGAGACCCAGTACTTC

abundance: .
d_gene: TRBD2
j_gene: TRBJ2-7
v_gene: TRBV4-2
CDR3aa: CASSQAGTSGGTYEQYF
CDR3nt: TGTGCCAGCAGCCAAGCCGGGACTAGCGGGGGGACCTACGAGCAGTACTTC

abundance: .
d_gene: .
j_gene: TRBJ1-1
v_gene: TRBV29-1
CDR3aa: CSPWTVMNTEAFF
CDR3nt: TGCAGCCCTTGGACAGTAATGAACACTGAAGCTTTCTTT

abundance: .
d_gene: .
j_gene: TRBJ2-5
v_gene: TRBV6-5
CDR3aa: CASRLNQPFSSQYF
CDR3nt: TGTGCCAGCAGACTAAATCAGCCCTTCTCTTCCCAGTACTTC

abundance: .
d_gene: .
j_gene: TRBJ2-5
v_gene: TRBV7-8
CDR3aa: CASSRRSGEGQETQYF
CDR3nt: TGTGCCAGCAGCCGACGGTCGGGAGAAGGCCAAGAGACCCAGTACTTC

abundance: .
d_gene: .
j_gene: TRBJ1-3
v_gene: TRBV6-5
CDR3aa: CASSYRGSSGNTIYF
CDR3nt: TGTGCCAGCAGTTACAGGGGTAGCTCTGGAAACACCATATATTTT

abundance: .
d_gene: .
j_gene: TRBJ1-5
v_gene: TRBV7-2
CDR3aa: CASSLGFRGESQPQHF
CDR3nt: TGTGCCAGCAGCTTAGGATTCAGGGGAGAGAGTCAGCCCCAGCATTTT

abundance: .
d_gene: TRBD2
j_gene: TRBJ2-7
v_gene: TRBV29-1
CDR3aa: CSVRLAGGPTYEQYF
CDR3nt: TGCAGCGTCCGACTAGCGGGAGGCCCCACCTACGAGCAGTACTTC

abundance: .
d_gene: .
j_gene: TRBJ1-1
v_gene: TRBV21-1
CDR3aa: CASSKGESGSGTPKNGEAFF
CDR3nt: TGTGCCAGCAGCAAAGGTGAGTCCGGATCAGGTACCCCCAAGAATGGTGAAGCTTTCTTT

abundance: .
d_gene: TRBD1
j_gene: TRBJ1-2
v_gene: TRBV19
CDR3aa: CASSTSTGTNYGYTF
CDR3nt: TGTGCCAGTAGTACATCGACAGGGACGAACTATGGCTACACCTTC

abundance: .
d_gene: TRBD1
j_gene: TRBJ1-1
v_gene: TRBV6-5
CDR3aa: CASSGTGGLNTEAFF
CDR3nt: TGTGCCAGCAGTGGTACAGGGGGACTGAACACTGAAGCTTTCTTT

abundance: .
d_gene: TRBD2
j_gene: TRBJ2-3
v_gene: TRBV9
CDR3aa: CASSVGSGPTTDTQYF
CDR3nt: TGTGCCAGCAGCGTAGGTAGCGGGCCTACCACAGATACGCAGTATTTT

abundance: few
d_gene: TRBD1
j_gene: TRBJ1-1
v_gene: TRBV18
CDR3aa: CASSTGMNTEAFF
CDR3nt: TGTGCCAGCTCGACAGGGATGAACACTGAAGCTTTCTTT

abundance: .
d_gene: TRBD1
j_gene: TRBJ2-7
v_gene: TRBV7-9
CDR3aa: CSSSSPGQGAYEQYF
CDR3nt: TGTTCCAGCAGCTCCCCGGGACAGGGGGCCTACGAGCAGTACTTC

abundance: .
d_gene: TRBD1
j_gene: TRBJ1-3
v_gene: TRBV7-9
CDR3aa: CSSRSARDSSGNTIYF
CDR3nt: TGTTCCAGCAGATCAGCACGGGACAGCTCTGGAAACACCATATATTTT

abundance: few
d_gene: TRBD1
j_gene: TRBJ2-7
v_gene: TRBV4-1
CDR3aa: CASSRDRGSYEQYF
CDR3nt: TGCGCCAGCAGCCGGGACAGGGGAAGTTACGAGCAGTACTTC

abundance: .
d_gene: TRBD1
j_gene: TRBJ2-7
v_gene: TRBV28
CDR3aa: CASSLFPTRTGSYEQYF
CDR3nt: TGTGCCAGCAGTTTATTCCCCACTCGGACAGGGTCCTACGAGCAGTACTTC

abundance: .
d_gene: TRBD2
j_gene: TRBJ2-7
v_gene: TRBV7-8
CDR3aa: CASRTTSGTYEQYF
CDR3nt: TGTGCCAGCAGAACTACTAGCGGTACCTACGAGCAGTACTTC

abundance: .
d_gene: .
j_gene: TRBJ1-4
v_gene: TRBV7-9
CDR3aa: CASSGWTASTNEKLFF
CDR3nt: TGTGCCAGCAGCGGTTGGACAGCCTCAACTAATGAAAAACTGTTTTTT

abundance: .
d_gene: TRBD2
j_gene: TRBJ2-7
v_gene: TRBV5-4
CDR3aa: CASSFGGSDEQYF
CDR3nt: TGTGCCAGCAGCTTTGGCGGGAGCGACGAGCAGTACTTC

abundance: .
d_gene: TRBD1
j_gene: TRBJ1-3
v_gene: TRBV25-1
CDR3aa: CASSVTGTGAGNTIYF
CDR3nt: TGTGCCAGCAGTGTAACCGGGACAGGGGCTGGAAACACCATATATTTT

abundance: few
d_gene: TRBD2
j_gene: TRBJ2-3
v_gene: TRBV5-1
CDR3aa: CASSLAPSGRATGSTDTQYF
CDR3nt: TGCGCCAGCAGCTTGGCGCCTAGCGGGAGGGCCACCGGGAGCACAGATACGCAGTATTTT

abundance: .
d_gene: .
j_gene: TRBJ2-7
v_gene: TRBV6-1
CDR3aa: CASSPLDEQYF
CDR3nt: TGTGCCAGCAGTCCCCTCGACGAGCAGTACTTC

abundance: .
d_gene: .
j_gene: TRBJ1-4
v_gene: TRBV18
CDR3aa: CASAQNRAENEKLFF
CDR3nt: TGTGCCAGCGCACAGAACAGGGCAGAGAATGAAAAACTGTTTTTT

abundance: few
d_gene: TRBD2
j_gene: TRBJ2-7
v_gene: TRBV29-1
CDR3aa: CSVKTVRGGIYEQYF
CDR3nt: TGCAGCGTTAAGACCGTGCGGGGGGGGATCTACGAGCAGTACTTC

abundance: .
d_gene: TRBD2
j_gene: TRBJ2-1
v_gene: TRBV5-1
CDR3aa: CASSLGRLAGAEQFF
CDR3nt: TGCGCCAGCAGCTTGGGCCGACTAGCGGGAGCTGAGCAGTTCTTC

abundance: .
d_gene: TRBD2
j_gene: TRBJ2-2
v_gene: TRBV6-6
CDR3aa: CAILPGLANTGELFF
CDR3nt: TGTGCCATCCTCCCGGGACTAGCGAACACCGGGGAGCTGTTTTTT

abundance: .
d_gene: .
j_gene: TRBJ2-5
v_gene: TRBV18
CDR3aa: CASSPRSGKETQYF
CDR3nt: TGTGCCAGCTCACCCCGCTCGGGTAAAGAGACCCAGTACTTC

abundance: .
d_gene: .
j_gene: TRBJ2-3
v_gene: TRBV9
CDR3aa: CASSPGELSTQYF
CDR3nt: TGTGCCAGCAGCCCAGGGGAGTTAAGTACGCAGTATTTT

abundance: once
d_gene: TRBD1
j_gene: TRBJ2-2
v_gene: TRBV5-4
CDR3aa: CASSLAGQAGELFF
CDR3nt: TGTGCCAGCAGCTTGGCCGGACAGGCCGGGGAGCTGTTTTTT

abundance: .
d_gene: TRBD2
j_gene: TRBJ2-3
v_gene: TRBV2
CDR3aa: CASSEGLAGGVDTQYF
CDR3nt: TGTGCCAGCAGCGAGGGACTGGCGGGAGGAGTGGATACGCAGTATTTT

abundance: .
d_gene: TRBD2
j_gene: TRBJ2-5
v_gene: TRBV5-1
CDR3aa: CASSSGTSGGFMETQYF
CDR3nt: TGCGCCAGCAGCTCAGGGACTAGCGGGGGATTCATGGAGACCCAGTACTTC

abundance: .
d_gene: TRBD2
j_gene: TRBJ2-5
v_gene: TRBV6-4
CDR3aa: CASRKTSWLAVQETQYF
CDR3nt: TGTGCCAGCAGGAAAACCTCCTGGCTAGCGGTACAAGAGACCCAGTACTTC

abundance: .
d_gene: TRBD1
j_gene: TRBJ2-2
v_gene: TRBV9
CDR3aa: CASSSRGQGYTGELFF
CDR3nt: TGTGCCAGCAGCTCACGGGGACAGGGATACACCGGGGAGCTGTTTTTT

abundance: .
d_gene: TRBD1
j_gene: TRBJ1-5
v_gene: TRBV28
CDR3aa: CASRGGQVRQPQHF
CDR3nt: TGTGCCAGCAGAGGGGGACAGGTACGTCAGCCCCAGCATTTT

abundance: .
d_gene: .
j_gene: TRBJ2-3
v_gene: TRBV4-1
CDR3aa: CASTVGGHTDTQYF
CDR3nt: TGCGCCAGCACTGTCGGGGGGCACACAGATACGCAGTATTTT

abundance: .
d_gene: .
j_gene: TRBJ2-1
v_gene: TRBV2
CDR3aa: CASSLAGGNEQFF
CDR3nt: TGTGCCAGCAGCCTCGCGGGTGGCAATGAGCAGTTCTTC

abundance: .
d_gene: TRBD2
j_gene: TRBJ2-1
v_gene: TRBV2
CDR3aa: CASRLAISSYNEQFF
CDR3nt: TGTGCCAGCAGACTAGCGATTAGCTCCTACAATGAGCAGTTCTTC

abundance: .
d_gene: TRBD2
j_gene: TRBJ2-7
v_gene: TRBV7-6
CDR3aa: CASSLGAGGPRDEQYF
CDR3nt: TGTGCCAGCAGCTTAGGAGCGGGAGGGCCCCGGGACGAGCAGTACTTC

abundance: .
d_gene: TRBD1
j_gene: TRBJ2-5
v_gene: TRBV6-5
CDR3aa: CASSYTRQGSQETQYF
CDR3nt: TGTGCCAGCAGTTATACTAGACAGGGTTCTCAAGAGACCCAGTACTTC

abundance: .
d_gene: TRBD1
j_gene: TRBJ2-3
v_gene: TRBV19
CDR3aa: CASSPDRGTDTQYF
CDR3nt: TGTGCCAGTAGTCCGGACAGGGGCACAGATACGCAGTATTTT

abundance: .
d_gene: .
j_gene: TRBJ2-7
v_gene: TRBV19
CDR3aa: CASSIKGLGEQYF
CDR3nt: TGTGCCAGTAGTATTAAGGGGCTGGGCGAGCAGTACTTC

abundance: .
d_gene: .
j_gene: TRBJ1-3
v_gene: TRBV28
CDR3aa: CASSFFQGSVNTIYF
CDR3nt: TGTGCCAGCAGTTTTTTTCAGGGCTCGGTCAACACCATATATTTT

abundance: .
d_gene: TRBD1
j_gene: TRBJ1-1
v_gene: TRBV5-1
CDR3aa: CASRSGGSDTEAFF
CDR3nt: TGCGCCAGCAGGTCAGGGGGCAGTGACACTGAAGCTTTCTTT

abundance: .
d_gene: TRBD2
j_gene: TRBJ2-7
v_gene: TRBV5-4
CDR3aa: CASSRTSGTYEQYF
CDR3nt: TGTGCCAGCAGCCGGACTAGCGGGACATACGAGCAGTACTTC

abundance: .
d_gene: TRBD1
j_gene: TRBJ2-7
v_gene: TRBV28
CDR3aa: CASSLHRGHKYF
CDR3nt: TGTGCCAGCAGTTTACACAGGGGGCATAAGTACTTC

abundance: .
d_gene: .
j_gene: TRBJ1-4
v_gene: TRBV20-1
CDR3aa: CSKHAGKLFF
CDR3nt: TGCAGCAAACACGCGGGAAAACTGTTTTTT

abundance: .
d_gene: TRBD1
j_gene: TRBJ1-5
v_gene: TRBV6-1
CDR3aa: CASSDGQGANRNQPQHF
CDR3nt: TGTGCCAGCAGTGACGGGCAGGGGGCGAATAGGAATCAGCCCCAGCATTTT

abundance: .
d_gene: TRBD2
j_gene: TRBJ2-7
v_gene: TRBV19
CDR3aa: CASSASGHEQYF
CDR3nt: TGTGCCAGTAGTGCTAGCGGGCACGAGCAGTACTTC

abundance: .
d_gene: TRBD2
j_gene: TRBJ2-7
v_gene: TRBV6-1
CDR3aa: CAIGGTRNPYEQYF
CDR3nt: TGTGCCATTGGGGGGACTAGGAACCCCTACGAGCAGTACTTC

abundance: .
d_gene: .
j_gene: TRBJ2-6
v_gene: TRBV6-5
CDR3aa: CASSSPGLAGANVLTF
CDR3nt: TGTGCCAGCAGTTCCCCCGGACTGGCTGGGGCCAACGTCCTGACTTTC

abundance: .
d_gene: TRBD1
j_gene: TRBJ1-1
v_gene: TRBV4-2
CDR3aa: CASSRGRGDTEAFF
CDR3nt: TGTGCCAGCAGCCGCGGCAGGGGGGACACTGAAGCTTTCTTT

abundance: .
d_gene: TRBD1
j_gene: TRBJ2-7
v_gene: TRBV6-5
CDR3aa: CASSYLGTGEEQYF
CDR3nt: TGTGCCAGCAGTTACTTAGGGACAGGGGAAGAGCAGTACTTC